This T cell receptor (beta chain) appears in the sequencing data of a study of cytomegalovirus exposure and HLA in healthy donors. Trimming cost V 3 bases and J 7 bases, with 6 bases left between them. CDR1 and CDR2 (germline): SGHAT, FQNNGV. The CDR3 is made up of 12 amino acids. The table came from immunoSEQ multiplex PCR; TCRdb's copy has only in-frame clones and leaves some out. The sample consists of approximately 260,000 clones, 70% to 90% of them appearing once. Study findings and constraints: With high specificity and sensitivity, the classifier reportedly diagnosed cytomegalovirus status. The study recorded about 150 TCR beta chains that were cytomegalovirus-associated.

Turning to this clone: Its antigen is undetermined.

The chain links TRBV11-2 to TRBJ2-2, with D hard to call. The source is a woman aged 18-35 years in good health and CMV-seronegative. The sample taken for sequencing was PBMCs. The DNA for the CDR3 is TGTGCCAGCAGCTTTCGCGGCGGGGAGCTGTTTTTT. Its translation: CASSFRGGELFF.